Listed below are T cell receptor beta chains from one sample, sequenced in a study of cytomegalovirus exposure and HLA in healthy donors. Profiling relied on immunoSEQ multiplex PCR, and the TCRdb table lists in-frame clones only, not all of them. The sample lists 200,000 to 250,000 clones; under 80% were seen once. Sequenced: PBMCs. These receptors were obtained from a woman aged 25-40 years in good health and CMV-seronegative. CDR3s include the opening cysteine and the closing phenylalanine or tryptophan. D genes are given only for firm matches. Where a row states a size, it is once, few, many or the class of an expanded clone; other rows omit it.

D	length	V	J	size	CDR3	DNA
TRBD2	14	TRBV7-2	TRBJ2-7	-	CASSASSGPYEQYF	TGTGCCAGCAGCGCCTCTAGCGGGCCCTACGAGCAGTACTTC
-	15	TRBV27	TRBJ1-3	-	CASSLDSTLGNTIYF	TGTGCCAGCAGTTTGGACAGCACCCTCGGAAACACCATATATTTT
TRBD1	15	TRBV2	TRBJ2-1	-	CASNPNGQGNGEQFF	TGTGCCAGCAACCCAAACGGACAGGGCAACGGTGAGCAGTTCTTC
TRBD2	14	TRBV27	TRBJ2-3	-	CASRTSGGTDTQYF	TGTGCCAGCAGGACTAGCGGGGGGACAGATACGCAGTATTTT
-	13	TRBV30	TRBJ2-7	-	CAWSPGRAYEQYF	TGTGCCTGGAGCCCGGGCAGGGCCTACGAGCAGTACTTC
-	13	TRBV6-4	TRBJ1-1	-	CASSEVQGTEAFF	TGTGCCAGCAGTGAAGTTCAGGGCACTGAAGCTTTCTTT
TRBD1	16	TRBV4-1	TRBJ1-3	-	CASSRLPLGQGNTIYF	TGCGCCAGCAGCCGACTTCCTTTAGGACAGGGCAACACCATATATTTT
-	13	TRBV11-2	TRBJ1-1	-	CASSLGRNTEAFF	TGTGCCAGCAGCTTGGGCAGGAACACTGAAGCTTTCTTT
-	13	TRBV4-1	TRBJ2-5	-	CASSRLVGETQYF	TGCGCCAGCAGCCGCCTGGTGGGCGAGACCCAGTACTTC
TRBD2	14	TRBV9	TRBJ2-5	few	CASSAPGLLETQYF	TGTGCCAGCAGTGCTCCGGGACTACTCGAGACCCAGTACTTC
TRBD2	15	TRBV7-2	TRBJ2-5	-	CASSLLRGVQETQYF	TGTGCCAGCAGCTTACTGCGGGGGGTCCAAGAGACCCAGTACTTC
-	14	TRBV5-6	TRBJ1-1	-	CASRGLVEGTEAFF	TGTGCCAGCAGGGGGTTGGTGGAGGGCACTGAAGCTTTCTTT
-	13	TRBV6-5	TRBJ2-7	few	CASSYQGEHEQYF	TGTGCCAGCAGTTATCAGGGCGAGCACGAGCAGTACTTC
-	15	TRBV25-1	TRBJ2-3	once	CASSRRGPSTDTQYF	TGTGCCAGCTCGAGGCGGGGGCCTAGCACAGATACGCAGTATTTT
-	16	TRBV7-2	TRBJ1-6	-	CASSLALGSLGSPLHF	TGTGCCAGCAGCTTAGCGCTAGGGAGTCTCGGTTCACCCCTCCACTTT
TRBD2	16	TRBV7-2	TRBJ2-7	-	CASRATGLAGSYEQYF	TGTGCCAGCAGGGCGACGGGACTAGCGGGCTCCTACGAGCAGTACTTC
TRBD1	14	TRBV4-2	TRBJ1-5	-	CASSPTGADQPQHF	TGTGCCAGCAGCCCGACAGGGGCCGATCAGCCCCAGCATTTT
TRBD1	15	TRBV7-9	TRBJ1-6	few	CSSSLIGTGKSPLHF	TGTTCCAGCAGCCTCATCGGGACAGGGAAATCACCCCTCCACTTT
TRBD2	18	TRBV7-9	TRBJ2-1	-	CASSPRVAGARSYNEQFF	TGTGCCAGCAGCCCTCGGGTAGCGGGGGCCCGTTCCTACAATGAGCAGTTCTTC
-	15	TRBV30	TRBJ1-1	-	CAWSGSLGGHTEAFF	TGTGCCTGGAGTGGCAGTCTGGGGGGACACACTGAAGCTTTCTTT
-	15	TRBV7-9	TRBJ2-1	once	CASSRGGGWTPGQFF	TGTGCCAGCAGCCGCGGCGGGGGCTGGACGCCCGGGCAGTTCTTC
-	13	TRBV5-1	TRBJ1-1	-	CASSIRTDTEAFF	TGCGCCAGCAGCATCCGGACAGACACTGAAGCTTTCTTT
TRBD2	13	TRBV4-1	TRBJ2-7	-	CASSLGTSTEQYF	TGCGCCAGCAGCCTAGGGACTAGCACCGAGCAGTACTTC
TRBD2	15	TRBV11-3	TRBJ2-1	once	CASSLEAGGYNEQFF	TGTGCCAGCAGCTTAGAAGCGGGAGGTTACAATGAGCAGTTCTTC
-	15	TRBV2	TRBJ2-5	-	CASGQRGGGEETQYF	TGTGCCAGCGGCCAGCGCGGAGGCGGAGAAGAGACCCAGTACTTC
-	14	TRBV2	TRBJ1-2	-	CASSHSVGLYGYTF	TGTGCCAGCAGTCATTCCGTCGGACTCTATGGCTACACCTTC
-	12	TRBV6-6	TRBJ1-4	-	CASRGLGEKLFF	TGTGCCAGCAGGGGGCTCGGAGAAAAACTGTTTTTT
TRBD2	15	TRBV5-1	TRBJ2-1	-	CASSLGDYLEDEQFF	TGCGCCAGCAGCTTGGGGGACTATCTCGAGGATGAGCAGTTCTTC
TRBD2	16	TRBV28	TRBJ2-1	-	CASSLERGSSYNEQFF	TGTGCCAGCAGTCTGGAGCGGGGGAGCTCCTACAATGAGCAGTTCTTC
TRBD2	16	TRBV2	TRBJ2-5	-	CASSLLAGGPGETQYF	TGTGCCAGCAGTCTCCTAGCGGGGGGGCCTGGAGAGACCCAGTACTTC
-	18	TRBV1	TRBJ2-1	-	CTSSQDLAQREGFNEQFF	TGCACCAGCAGCCAAGATTTGGCGCAGCGGGAGGGTTTCAATGAGCAGTTCTTC
-	15	TRBV5-6	TRBJ2-7	-	CASSRWGAGAYEQYF	TGTGCCAGCAGCCGCTGGGGGGCGGGAGCCTATGAGCAGTACTTC
-	17	TRBV29-1	TRBJ2-1	-	CSVVVVGASSSYNEQFF	TGCAGCGTTGTTGTTGTGGGGGCCTCTAGCTCCTACAATGAGCAGTTCTTC
-	14	TRBV28	TRBJ1-1	-	CASSLGGMNTEAFF	TGTGCCAGCAGTCTCGGGGGGATGAACACTGAAGCTTTCTTT
TRBD1	15	TRBV30	TRBJ1-5	-	CAWSVLRGGGQPQHF	TGTGCCTGGAGTGTACTGAGAGGGGGCGGTCAGCCCCAGCATTTT
-	17	TRBV4-1	TRBJ2-2	-	CASSLTLIAANTGELFF	TGCGCCAGCAGCCTTACTTTAATAGCGGCGAACACCGGGGAGCTGTTTTTT
-	17	TRBV7-6	TRBJ2-2	-	CASSLEGGGTDTGELFF	TGTGCCAGCAGCTTGGAAGGCGGAGGAACAGACACCGGGGAGCTGTTTTTT
-	17	TRBV5-6	TRBJ1-6	-	CASSLDPTGANNSPLHF	TGTGCCAGCAGCTTGGATCCCACAGGTGCGAATAATTCACCCCTCCACTTT
TRBD1	16	TRBV18	TRBJ1-1	-	CASSPWTGGAGTEAFF	TGTGCCAGCTCACCATGGACAGGGGGCGCGGGGACTGAAGCTTTCTTT
TRBD2	15	TRBV5-1	TRBJ2-1	-	CASSRGLAGYNEQFF	TGCGCCAGCAGCCGCGGACTAGCGGGGTACAATGAGCAGTTCTTC
TRBD2	17	TRBV7-9	TRBJ2-7	once	CVTGGLAGGISAYEQYF	TGTGTCACCGGGGGACTAGCGGGAGGGATCTCCGCCTACGAGCAGTACTTC
-	14	TRBV18	TRBJ2-7	-	CASSPQPTEREQYF	TGTGCCAGCTCACCCCAGCCAACCGAGCGCGAGCAGTACTTC
-	12	TRBV30	TRBJ1-1	few	CAWSGPSSLPFF	TGTGCCTGGAGTGGCCCCTCAAGTCTACCTTTCTTT
TRBD2	14	TRBV7-2	TRBJ2-7	-	CASTKRDTSYEQYF	TGTGCCAGCACCAAGCGGGATACTTCCTACGAGCAGTACTTC
-	15	TRBV18	TRBJ2-7	-	CASSPGVEPTYEQYF	TGTGCCAGCTCACCTGGAGTCGAACCTACCTACGAGCAGTACTTC
-	15	TRBV7-9	TRBJ1-6	-	CASSLQGQNNSPLHF	TGTGCCAGCAGCTTACAGGGGCAAAATAATTCACCCCTCCACTTT
-	13	TRBV6-5	TRBJ2-1	-	CATGTPEGNEQFF	TGTGCCACCGGGACGCCGGAGGGCAATGAGCAGTTCTTC
TRBD1	16	TRBV5-5	TRBJ1-2	-	CASSLEIGQGDYGYTF	TGTGCCAGCAGCTTGGAGATAGGACAGGGTGACTATGGCTACACCTTC